This T cell receptor (beta chain) emerged from a study of control samples from healthy donors and cancer patients. The germline V gene encodes CDR1 SGHAT and CDR2 FQNNGV. The CDR3 is made up of 13 amino acids. V shed 3 bases and J 4 bases; nucleotides not matched to a gene: 0. TCRdb keeps only in-frame clones here, not all; method: immunoSEQ multiplex PCR. This repertoire shows around 100,000 clones, about nine tenths found once; its top ten account for about 4%. The specimen was blood. The sequence was obtained from a woman aged 18-35 years in good health. The V and J genes are TRBV11-2 and TRBJ2-5; 9 positions match TRBD1. Written as DNA, the CDR3 is TGTGCCAGCAGCTTGGGACAGGGAGAGACCCAGTACTTC. It yields the protein CASSLGQGETQYF.